The text below deals with one T cell receptor (beta chain). Here immunoSEQ multiplex PCR was the method, and the copy in TCRdb shows in-frame clones only, minus some. The sample has 250,000 to 300,000 clones, roughly 87% seen once. This sample is part of a study of blood T cell repertoires in COVID-19. Study overall: Sources were T cells, B-cell-depleted T cells, or PBMCs; the material itself was cDNA or gDNA.

This CDR3 comprises 14 residues. Germline-derived CDR1 and CDR2 are MDHEN and SYDVKM. V lost 6 bases, J lost 10 bases, and 6 bases stayed unmatched. Sequencing was carried out using PBMCs or T cells enriched from blood (not recorded which). This chain joins TRBV28 and TRBJ1-6; 10 nucleotides line up with TRBD1. The TCR was taken from a woman in her twenties or thirties who had recovered from COVID-19. The CDR3 sequence is CASSQGQGRSPLHF. The CDR3 bases are TGTGCCAGCAGCCAGGGACAGGGGAGGTCACCCCTCCACTTT.